This T cell receptor (beta chain) derives from a study of blood T cell repertoires in COVID-19. TCRdb keeps only in-frame clones here, not all; method: immunoSEQ multiplex PCR. Of 270,000 or so clones listed, about 89% are singletons. Sequencing was performed on peripheral blood. The sequence came from a man in his forties with active or convalescent COVID-19.

The CDR3 region has the DNA TGTGCCACCAGCAGCCCGGGACAGGGAGGAGATACGCAGTATTTT. Its translation: CATSSPGQGGDTQYF. The chain joins TRBV15 to TRBJ2-3, with 9 bases matching TRBD1. The J segment lost 5 bases and the V segment lost 3 bases, leaving 6 bases of the junction unmatched. The germline V gene has CDR1 LNHNV and CDR2 YYDKDF (reference sequence). The CDR3 is 15 amino acids.